Given below is one T cell receptor (beta chain) in context. This record belongs to a study of control samples from healthy donors and cancer patients. This CDR3 comprises 13 residues. Germline CDR1 and CDR2: SGDLS and YYNGEE. The V end lost 0 bases, the J end lost 7 bases, and 8 bases lay between the germline ends. Data came from immunoSEQ multiplex PCR; TCRdb stores just in-frame clones and leaves some out. The sample yields some 56,000 clones, 85% to 95% seen once. The sample was blood. The chain uses TRBV9 and TRBJ2-1, with D uncertain. The receptor's source is a young man in good health. This CDR3 is CASSVGTSNEQFF. The CDR3 DNA sequence: TGTGCCAGCAGCGTAGGGACGTCTAATGAGCAGTTCTTC.